The 4 T cell receptor beta chains reported below all come from one sample, sequenced in a study of cytomegalovirus exposure and HLA in healthy donors. 60 Vbeta and 13 Jbeta primers were used in PCR. This table comes from immunoSEQ multiplex PCR, and its TCRdb copy is limited to in-frame clones, with some not included. Among roughly 130,000 clones, around 82% were seen once, and the ten largest hold approximately 10%. Sample: PBMCs. The origin of the receptors is a male donor in good health and CMV-seropositive.

This rearrangement joins TRBV5-6 to TRBJ2-3, with TRBD1 identical over 10 bases. The CDR3 contains 15 residues. Germline CDR1 and CDR2: SGHDT and YYEEEE. The V segment lost 4 bases and the J segment 2 bases; nucleotides outside the gene matches: 4. The chain's CDR3 is CASSSDRGLTDTQYF. CDR3 nucleotide sequence: TGTGCCAGCAGCAGTGACAGGGGGCTCACAGATACGCAGTATTTT.

The chain uses TRBV28 and TRBJ1-2; TRBD1 agrees at 8 bases. V lost 7 bases to trimming and J lost 5 bases; unmatched junction nucleotides: 6. Germline values: CDR1 MDHEN, CDR2 SYDVKM. This CDR3 comprises 13 residues. As DNA, the CDR3 is TGTGCCAGCACCCTTGACAGGGGATATGGCTACACCTTC. It is translated as CASTLDRGYGYTF.

The V gene is TRBV28, the J gene TRBJ1-1, with 12 bases fitting TRBD1. The CDR3 extends over 18 amino acids. Germline loops: CDR1 MDHEN, CDR2 SYDVKM. With V trimmed by 5 bases and J by 5 bases, 15 bases remained unmatched. The CDR3 coding sequence is TGTGCCAGCAGTCAGCCCTACCGGGACAGGGGGCGATTTACTGAAGCTTTCTTT. Translation: CASSQPYRDRGRFTEAFF.

CDR3 residues: CSVEDPAGGSYEQYF. The CDR3 nucleotides are TGCAGCGTTGAAGATCCGGCAGGGGGCTCCTACGAGCAGTACTTC. V gene TRBV29-1 combines with J gene TRBJ2-7; 7 nucleotides align to TRBD1. Germline V gives CDR1 SQVTM, CDR2 ANQGSEA. The CDR3 is made up of 15 amino acids. J lost 0 bases, V lost 0 bases, and 5 bases had no gene match.